This T cell receptor (beta chain) appears in the sequencing data of a study of identical twins. From the 5' RACE reads, TCRdb called clonotypes with MiXCR, one entry per CDR3 protein. The sample shows 200,000 to 250,000 distinct CDR3 sequences, about 11% of them seen only once. Study outcomes and limitations: Researchers caution that invariant MAIT and iNKT cells could partly confound zero-insertion analyses. Insertion counts were lower in abundant cord blood beta clonotypes, a trend that memory repertoires did not show. Recombination models fit unrelated individuals' TCR alpha sharing but underestimated twins'.

The CDR3 is 14 residues long. J was trimmed by 5 bases and V by 4 bases; bases with no gene match: 3. Germline V CDR1 and CDR2: SGHVS, FNYEAQ. A few counts support this clonotype. Its antigen is as yet unknown. This TCR was sampled from a man aged 45-65 years in good health. The rearrangement joins TRBV7-6 to TRBJ1-1; TRBD1 agrees at 11 bases. The sample was memory T cells sorted from blood. The CDR3 region is CASSWWDRGTEAFF. The CDR3 DNA reads as TGTGCCAGCAGCTGGTGGGACAGGGGGACTGAAGCTTTCTTT.